This entry features one TCR beta chain sequence. The antigen remains undetermined. This record comes from a study of cytomegalovirus exposure and HLA in healthy donors. General study points: With high specificity and sensitivity, the classifier reportedly diagnosed cytomegalovirus status. Investigators reported under 200 TCR beta chains as tied to cytomegalovirus. As confirmed in vitro, three CMV-associated chains were specific for CMV antigens. That first-cohort TCR clusters tended to co-occur in the roughly 120 validation repertoires was found in a later analysis.

The CDR3 has 14 amino acids. The V and J ends lost 0 bases and 2 bases respectively, with 5 bases between them. From germline, CDR1 is SGDLS and CDR2 YYNGEE. The assay was immunoSEQ multiplex PCR, and TCRdb's table has in-frame clones only and misses some. Found here are tens of thousands of clones, roughly 95% of them singletons; the top ten hold roughly 2.3%. Source material: PBMCs. V usage is TRBV9 and J usage is TRBJ1-4, with no clear D. The source is a man aged 18 to 30 in good health and CMV-seronegative. The CDR3 DNA follows: TGTGCCAGCAGCGTAGCTTCGACTAATGAAAAACTGTTTTTT. Its translation is CASSVASTNEKLFF.